This T cell receptor (beta chain) comes out of a study of T cell responses to AZD1222 COVID-19 vaccine (dated by TCRdb to the early 2020s). General notes on the study: A total of just over 230 trial participants underwent TCR sequencing, of whom around 200 received two doses of AZD1222 and about 26 received two doses of the MenACWY control vaccine. Trial participants were enrolled into age subgroups of 18-55, 56-69 and 70-plus years, which contained 148, 28 and 57 TCR-sequenced participants, respectively. General findings and caveats noted by the study authors: The vaccine-associated CD4 TCRs covered the entire spike protein, and the dominant responses fell in regions 160-218 and 743-854. Epitopes outside the regions mutated in the B.1.351 and B.1.1.7 variants were reportedly recognized by nearly half of the unique spike-specific TCRs. Conclusions about previously exposed vaccinees are limited, since just 6 or 7 AZD1222 recipients were seropositive for SARS-CoV-2 at baseline. In the small 56-69-year group, the increase in depth fell short of significance, most likely because of low power. A significant rise in spike-specific TCR breadth and depth was observed after two AZD1222 doses relative to day 0 and relative to MenACWY recipients. Most participants were white British and females outnumbered males, and the authors suggested that clonal diversity may have been underestimated. Because no samples from the day 14 peak response were available, repertoires could be characterized only after the peak T cell response.

According to the study, the label for this sample's time point signals: about 28 days (+/-7) after the second vaccine dose. Because spike-specific TCR depth and breadth did not differ between the two schedules, AZD1222 recipients who got a second dose at roughly 4 weeks were pooled with those who got a second dose at roughly 12 weeks. Vaccinee samples were obtained from the UK trials COV001 and COV002, which included a single-blind randomized controlled phase 2/3 trial of AZD1222 (ChAdOx1 nCoV-19) in healthy adults. For TCRbeta chain sequencing, PBMC samples from trial participants were taken at day 0 and at day 28 after the second dose. CDR1 and CDR2 are read off the germline V gene as KGHSH and LQKENI. V was cut back by 0 bases and J by 2 bases, leaving a gap of 19 bases between them. The CDR3, from cysteine to phenylalanine, totals 19 residues. The read is trimmed to its CDR3 DNA, 57 bases read in frame from base 1.

The CDR3 regions of human TCRbeta chains were subjected to immunosequencing. The original pipeline was this. Repertoire TCRs were checked for matches against a reference library of SARS-CoV-2-specific TCRs that had been generated using the MIRA antigen-specificity platform. Breadth meant the fraction of unique TCRs that were SARS-CoV-2-associated, whereas depth meant the fraction of total T cells that were SARS-CoV-2-associated. Using the MIRA data, each spike-specific TCR was assigned both to the spike region to which the TCR was reactive and to a CD4 or CD8 class. Log10-transformed breadth and depth values were compared by one-way ANOVA with Sidak's multiple comparisons tests. TCRdb obtained this table from immuneACCESS and retained in-frame rearrangements with V and J assigned. These tables miss some clones; where compared with another copy, unresolved V genes account for less than half of the shortfall, and the remainder is unexplained. Clone size and the V and J calls come from that table; the DNA yielded D and trimming. Across this sample there are tens of thousands of clones, with 75% to 95% seen only once. Over 3% of the sample goes to the ten largest clones.

With respect to this clone: The antigen it recognizes is unknown. Base qualities are missing; no much larger clone stands one base away.

The chain employs TRBV18 and TRBJ1-4; D gene: possibly TRBD1, on 5 matching bases. The source material was peripheral blood, sampled 28 days after the second AZD1222 dose. This sequence originates from an adult who received the AZD1222 COVID-19 vaccine. The CDR3 in this case is CASSPPIFTGEPTNEKLFF. The sequenced DNA: TGTGCCAGCTCACCACCGATTTTTACGGGGGAACCGACTAATGAAAAACTGTTTTTT.